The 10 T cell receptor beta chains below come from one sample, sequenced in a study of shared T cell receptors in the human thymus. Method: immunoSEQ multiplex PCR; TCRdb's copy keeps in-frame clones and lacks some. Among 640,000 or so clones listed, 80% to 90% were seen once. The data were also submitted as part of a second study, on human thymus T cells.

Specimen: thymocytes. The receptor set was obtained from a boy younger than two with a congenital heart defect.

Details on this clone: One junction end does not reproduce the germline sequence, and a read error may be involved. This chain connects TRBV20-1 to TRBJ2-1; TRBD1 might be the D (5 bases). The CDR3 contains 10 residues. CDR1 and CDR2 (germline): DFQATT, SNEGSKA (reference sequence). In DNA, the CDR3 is TGCAGTGCTTTACCCCGACAGTACCTCTTC. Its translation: CSALPRQYLF.

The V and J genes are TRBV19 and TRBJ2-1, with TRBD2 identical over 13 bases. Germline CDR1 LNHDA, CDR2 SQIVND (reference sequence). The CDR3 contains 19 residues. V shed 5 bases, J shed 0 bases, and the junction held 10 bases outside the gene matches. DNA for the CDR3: TGTGCCAGTAGTCCCCGGACTAGCGGGAGTGCCAGCTCCTACAATGAGCAGTTCTTC. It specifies CASSPRTSGSASSYNEQFF.

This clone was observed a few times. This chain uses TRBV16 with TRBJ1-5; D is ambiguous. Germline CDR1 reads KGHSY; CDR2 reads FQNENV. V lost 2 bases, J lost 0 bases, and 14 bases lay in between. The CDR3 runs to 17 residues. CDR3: CASSQQIKTNSNQPQHF. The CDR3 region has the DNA TGTGCCAGCAGCCAACAAATAAAGACTAATAGCAATCAGCCCCAGCATTTT.

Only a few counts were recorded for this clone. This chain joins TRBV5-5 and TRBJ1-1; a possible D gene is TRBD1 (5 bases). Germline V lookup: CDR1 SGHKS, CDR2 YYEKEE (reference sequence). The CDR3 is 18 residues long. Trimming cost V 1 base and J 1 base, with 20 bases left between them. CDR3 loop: CASSLYGGIEQKNTEAFF. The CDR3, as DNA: TGTGCCAGCAGCTTGTACGGGGGGATTGAGCAGAAGAACACTGAAGCTTTCTTT. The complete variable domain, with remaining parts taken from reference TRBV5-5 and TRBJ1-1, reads DAGVTQSPTHLIKTRGQQVTLRCSPISGHKSVSWYQQVLGQGPQFIFQYYEKEERGRGNFPDRFSARQFPNYSSELNVNALLLGDSALYLCASSLYGGIEQKNTEAFFGQGTRLTVV.

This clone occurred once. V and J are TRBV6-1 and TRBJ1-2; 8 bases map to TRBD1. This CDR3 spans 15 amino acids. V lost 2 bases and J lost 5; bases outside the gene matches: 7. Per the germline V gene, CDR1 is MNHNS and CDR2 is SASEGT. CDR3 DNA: TGTGCCAGCAGTGAACCCGGACAGGGCCAATATGGCTACACCTTC. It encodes CASSEPGQGQYGYTF.

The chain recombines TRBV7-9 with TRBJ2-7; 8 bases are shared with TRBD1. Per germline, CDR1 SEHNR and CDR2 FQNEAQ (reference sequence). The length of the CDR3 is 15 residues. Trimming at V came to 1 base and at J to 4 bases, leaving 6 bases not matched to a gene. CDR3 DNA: TGTGCCAGCAGCTTAGGGACAGGGTGGGCTTACGAGCAGTACTTC. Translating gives CASSLGTGWAYEQYF. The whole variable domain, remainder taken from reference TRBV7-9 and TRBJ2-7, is DTGVSQNPRHKITKRGQNVTFRCDPISEHNRLYWYRQTLGQGPEFLTYFQNEAQLEKSRLLSDRFSAERPKGSFSTLEIQRTEQGDSAMYLCASSLGTGWAYEQYFGPGTRLTVT.

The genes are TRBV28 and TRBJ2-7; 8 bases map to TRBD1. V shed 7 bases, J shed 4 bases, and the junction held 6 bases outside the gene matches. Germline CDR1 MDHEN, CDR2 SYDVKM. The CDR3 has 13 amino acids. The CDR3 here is CASKGTGGYEQYF. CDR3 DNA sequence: TGTGCCAGCAAGGGGACAGGCGGGTACGAGCAGTACTTC.

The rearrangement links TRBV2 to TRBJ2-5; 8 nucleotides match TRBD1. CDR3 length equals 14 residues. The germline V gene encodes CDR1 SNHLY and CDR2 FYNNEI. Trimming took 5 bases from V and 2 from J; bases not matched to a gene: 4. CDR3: CASSSDRGQETQYF. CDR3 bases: TGTGCCAGCAGTTCCGACAGGGGACAAGAGACCCAGTACTTC.

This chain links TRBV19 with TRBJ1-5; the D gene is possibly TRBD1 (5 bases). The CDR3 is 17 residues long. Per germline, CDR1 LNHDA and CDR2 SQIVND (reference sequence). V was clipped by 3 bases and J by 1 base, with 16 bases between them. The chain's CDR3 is CASSIKKGRGSNQPQHF. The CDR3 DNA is TGTGCCAGTAGTATTAAAAAGGGGAGGGGAAGCAATCAGCCCCAGCATTTT.

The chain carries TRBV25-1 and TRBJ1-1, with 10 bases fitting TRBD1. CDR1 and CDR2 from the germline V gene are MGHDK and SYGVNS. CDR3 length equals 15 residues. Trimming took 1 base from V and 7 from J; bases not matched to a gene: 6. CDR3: CASSEWTGGGGEAFF. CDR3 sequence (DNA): TGTGCCAGCAGTGAATGGACAGGGGGAGGGGGTGAAGCTTTCTTT.